Reported below is one T cell receptor beta chain. Its matching antigen is unknown. The whole isolated RNA underwent reverse transcription, so sequencing captured expressed TCRB transcripts. This table comes from immunoSEQ multiplex PCR, and its TCRdb copy is limited to in-frame clones, with some not included. This table has 200,000 to 300,000 clones, 20% appearing once. Germline V CDR1 and CDR2: GTSNPN, SVGIG (reference sequence). The CDR3 covers 13 residues. Trimming took 5 bases from V and 9 from J; bases not matched to a gene: 8. The data belong to a study of beta chain features in type 1 diabetes. Study-wide results and caveats: Type 1 diabetes patients had moderately but significantly shorter TCRB CDR3s in all four CD4+ subsets.

Via the markers CD45RO/CCR7/CD25/CD127/CD95/CD27, stem cell-like memory, regulatory, central memory and naive CD4+ cells were sorted. The specimen was naive CD4+ T cells from blood. The clonotype was recovered from a woman in her forties with type 1 diabetes. The genes are TRBV30 and TRBJ2-1; TRBD2 aligns across 9 bases. The CDR3, as DNA: TGTGCCTGGGGGGGGACTAGCATCGGTGAGCAGTTCTTC. Translated: CAWGGTSIGEQFF.